This TCR beta chain was observed in a study of cytomegalovirus exposure and HLA in healthy donors. In the study overall: An analysis done earlier identified more than 100 million unique TCR beta sequences from about 179 million T cells. Membership in the Caucasian-associated ancestry cluster was found for around 85% of 350 to 450 genotyped donors. Findings of the study overall: The likely explanation for a cluster of highly shared sequence variants was sequencing artifact.

CDR3 length: 13 residues. Germline assignment: CDR1 MNHNY and CDR2 SVGAGI (reference sequence). With 10 bases removed from V and 3 bases from J, the gap between germline ends came to 10 bases. Turning to this clone: Antigen specificity is unknown.

The study ran its PCR with 60 Vbeta and 13 Jbeta primers. Libraries were prepared by immunoSEQ multiplex PCR; TCRdb keeps only in-frame clonotypes and omits some of them. The sample yields 90,000 to 140,000 clones, around 77% seen once. V gene TRBV6-6 combines with J gene TRBJ1-6; D unclear. The source of this sequence is a woman aged 40 to 50 in good health and CMV-seropositive. Sample: PBMCs. CDR3 residues: CAISTGYNSPLHF. The CDR3 nucleotides are TGTGCCATCTCGACGGGCTATAATTCACCCCTCCACTTT.